This T cell receptor beta chain comes out of a study of graft-versus-host responses after intestinal transplantation (dated by TCRdb to about 2021). Concerning the study at large: Multivisceral, liver-intestinal, or isolated intestinal transplants were received by the recipients. Donor T cell macrochimerism was defined as a peak of at least 4% donor T cells among recipient peripheral blood mononuclear cells. Bulk TCR-beta CDR3 sequencing was used to track graft-versus-host and host-versus-graft alloreactive T cell clones in the graft, circulation and bone marrow after intestinal transplantation. All recipients received anti-thymocyte globulin induction followed by maintenance tacrolimus and steroids for around 3 years. Rather than going through the commercial service, samples from a few later patients were sequenced in-house on an Illumina MiSeq and processed with MiXCR. To identify alloreactive clones, pre-transplant mixed lymphocyte reaction products were sequenced and then compared with unstimulated pre-transplant donor and recipient T cells. The cohort enrolled about two dozen intestinal transplant recipients including one retransplant, and a few patients lacking pretransplant specimens were excluded. Study-wide conclusions, independent of this receptor: The conclusions were limited by the relatively low number and heterogeneity of the intestinal transplant patients. In patients with donor T cell macrochimerism, the allografts had high GvH to HvG T cell clonal ratios. Early after transplant, peak levels of circulating GvH clones were found to be associated with declines in HvG clones. GvH clones were detected in recipient bone marrow, and some appeared earlier in ileal mucosa or blood, consistent with an intestinal mucosal origin.

For this clone: It has no known antigen specificity. Per-nucleotide qualities are absent, and no much larger clonotype sits a single base away.

The CDR3 has 18 amino acids, counting the end cysteine and phenylalanine. The kept DNA is CDR3 alone, 54 bases in frame from the first base. Trimming at the junction amounts to 3 bases on V and 1 base on J, and the germline ends lie 21 bases apart. CDR1 and CDR2, looked up from the germline V gene, are MGHRA and YSYEKL. Library preparation used the immunoSEQ multiplex PCR assay. High-throughput TCR-beta CDR3 sequencing of genomic DNA from most patients was performed by Adaptive Biotechnologies. Concerning the study's data processing: Adaptive's ImmunoSEQ software was the source of the TCR sequencing data for around 20 patients, while a few other patients were processed with MiXCR and VDJtools. CDR3 nucleotide sequences shared between donor and recipient were removed because the origin of such sequences could not be assigned. To count as alloreactive, a clone needed at least 2-fold expansion over unstimulated cells and a minimum CFSE-low frequency of 0.002% (template counts) or 0.001% (read counts). Clones detected in sequenced pre-transplant spleen, lymph node, or MLR CFSE-low populations of the donor or recipient were defined as mappable. The cumulative frequency of alloreactive clones was calculated as a percentage of all sequences, weighted by copy number. TCRdb's version of the immuneACCESS table is confined to in-frame rearrangements and falls short of the full clone set. An unresolved V gene accounts for under half of the shortfall where checked; the remainder is of unknown origin. That table supplies the V and J calls and clone size; D and trimming were determined from the DNA. The sample table lists 74,000 or so clones, around 92% of them with a count of one. Of the sample, 0.55% to 0.75% falls within the top ten clones.

Blood samples were collected up to 4 times in the first month after transplant and then at least monthly when available. The chain links TRBV4-1 with TRBJ1-1; the D region possibly corresponds to TRBD1 (5 bases align). The TCR was taken from a human patient who received an intestinal transplant, so some T cells may come from the graft donor. The sample consisted of PBMCs, taken 98 days after intestinal transplantation. The bases are TGCGCCAGCAGCCACTCAAAAAGGGGAGTTAGTGGGAACACTGAAGCTTTCTTT. This sequence encodes CASSHSKRGVSGNTEAFF.